This TCR beta chain was sequenced in a study of CD4 T cells in relation to SARS-CoV-2 and coronaviruses. About this clone: Its antigen is not known.

Findings and caveats of the study: This crossreactivity analysis covered spike protein alone, no other viral proteins.

The unexposed donors gave CD4+ T cells in about 2010-2019, prior to COVID-19. Clones were sequenced by immunoSEQ multiplex PCR, and TCRdb holds only the in-frame ones, with some missing. The profile covers around 69,000 clones, with 94% appearing a single time and roughly 0.14% taken by the ten largest. V gave up 3 bases and J gave up 8 bases, with 7 bases separating them. CDR1 SGHTA and CDR2 FQGNSA come from the germline V gene. This CDR3 is 12 amino acids long. The clonotype was recovered from a human donor in good health. The chain has TRBV7-2 and TRBJ2-2; D is undetermined. Material: naive CD4+ T cells from PBMCs. Stated subset: naive CD4+ T cells isolated by negative enrichment. CDR3 DNA: TGTGCCAGCAGCTTCACGTTGGGGGAGCTGTTTTTT. It translates to CASSFTLGELFF.